A selection of T cell receptor beta chains follows, all from one sample in a study of OX40 agonist ivuxolimab in advanced cancers. Generated by immunoSEQ multiplex PCR, the TCRdb table keeps only in-frame clones and is missing some. The table lists tens of thousands of clones, over 80% of them singletons, with approximately 22% in the top ten. The source material was CD4+ or CD8+ T cells sorted from blood, sampled in a trial of the OX40 agonist ivuxolimab. These receptors were taken from an adult with an advanced solid tumor such as melanoma, head and neck, liver or kidney cancer. CDR3s include the opening cysteine and the closing phenylalanine or tryptophan. Each record gives: clone size, V gene, J gene, D gene, CDR3 DNA, CDR3 protein. A D gene is named only where the DNA matches it firmly. For some rows the clone size is stated as once, few or many, or as a class when expanded; others skip it.

abundance: -; v_gene: TRBV9; j_gene: TRBJ1-2; d_gene: TRBD1; CDR3nt: TGTGCCAGCAGCGTAGGGACAGGGGAAACCCTTATAGGCTACACCTTC; CDR3aa: CASSVGTGETLIGYTF
abundance: -; v_gene: TRBV28; j_gene: TRBJ1-2; d_gene: -; CDR3nt: TGTGCCAGCAGCCCGGGGGGGGGAATGGTTAACTATGGCTACACCTTC; CDR3aa: CASSPGGGMVNYGYTF
abundance: -; v_gene: TRBV4-1; j_gene: TRBJ1-4; d_gene: -; CDR3nt: TGCGCCAGCAGCCACGGCCCAGGGGTGGGGCAACTGTTTTTT; CDR3aa: CASSHGPGVGQLFF
abundance: -; v_gene: TRBV28; j_gene: TRBJ2-7; d_gene: -; CDR3nt: TGTGCCACACAGTGGGTAGCTGGCGGGACAAAGGGGGTCGAGCAGTACTTC; CDR3aa: CATQWVAGGTKGVEQYF
abundance: -; v_gene: TRBV23-1; j_gene: TRBJ1-4; d_gene: -; CDR3nt: TGCGCCAGCAGCCAAGATCTTCCGGGGGTTTTTGAAAAACTGTTTTTT; CDR3aa: CASSQDLPGVFEKLFF
abundance: -; v_gene: TRBV6-5; j_gene: TRBJ1-5; d_gene: -; CDR3nt: TGTGCCAGCAGCCCCAATCGGGGCCAGCCCCAGCATTTT; CDR3aa: CASSPNRGQPQHF
abundance: -; v_gene: TRBV6-1; j_gene: TRBJ1-2; d_gene: -; CDR3nt: TGTGCCAGCAGTGAAGCAAGGGGGAGGGACTATGGCTACACCTTC; CDR3aa: CASSEARGRDYGYTF
abundance: -; v_gene: TRBV27; j_gene: TRBJ1-5; d_gene: -; CDR3nt: TGTGCCAGCAGTCCCTCAGGGTGGGACAATCAGCCCCAGCATTTT; CDR3aa: CASSPSGWDNQPQHF
abundance: -; v_gene: TRBV7-9; j_gene: TRBJ2-2; d_gene: -; CDR3nt: TGTGCCAGCAGCCGTAGCAGCACCGGGGAGCTGTTTTTT; CDR3aa: CASSRSSTGELFF
abundance: -; v_gene: TRBV4-1; j_gene: TRBJ2-1; d_gene: -; CDR3nt: TGCGCCAGCAGCCAAGAAAGAACACGGACGGCCCGCTCCTACAATGAGCAGTTCTTC; CDR3aa: CASSQERTRTARSYNEQFF
abundance: -; v_gene: TRBV6-5; j_gene: TRBJ1-2; d_gene: -; CDR3nt: TGTGCCAGCAAAACCGGGACGGACTATGGCTACACCTTC; CDR3aa: CASKTGTDYGYTF
abundance: -; v_gene: TRBV11-2; j_gene: TRBJ1-6; d_gene: -; CDR3nt: TGTGCCAGCAGCTTCAGTGAATCACCCCTCCACTTT; CDR3aa: CASSFSESPLHF
abundance: few; v_gene: TRBV4-3; j_gene: TRBJ2-3; d_gene: -; CDR3nt: TGCGCCAGCAGCCAAGGAGGTGCCGGAAGAACAGATACGCAGTATTTT; CDR3aa: CASSQGGAGRTDTQYF
abundance: -; v_gene: TRBV30; j_gene: TRBJ2-4; d_gene: -; CDR3nt: TGTGCCTGGAGTCACGGAGGGGGTGGCAAAAACATTCAGTACTTC; CDR3aa: CAWSHGGGGKNIQYF
abundance: -; v_gene: TRBV7-8; j_gene: TRBJ2-2; d_gene: TRBD2; CDR3nt: TGTGCCAGCAGCTGGGGACTAGCGGGAGTGGTCGGCACCGGGGAGCTGTTTTTT; CDR3aa: CASSWGLAGVVGTGELFF
abundance: -; v_gene: TRBV28; j_gene: TRBJ1-2; d_gene: TRBD1; CDR3nt: TGTGCCAGCAGTTCAAACCCAACAGGGGGCCATGGCTACACCTTC; CDR3aa: CASSSNPTGGHGYTF
abundance: -; v_gene: TRBV10-1; j_gene: TRBJ2-1; d_gene: -; CDR3nt: TGCGCCAGCAGTGAGAGTCCGGAGAATGAGCAGTTCTTC; CDR3aa: CASSESPENEQFF
abundance: few; v_gene: TRBV21-1; j_gene: TRBJ1-2; d_gene: -; CDR3nt: TGTGCCAGCAGCAAAGTCGGAGCTAACTATGGCTACACCTTC; CDR3aa: CASSKVGANYGYTF
abundance: -; v_gene: TRBV28; j_gene: TRBJ1-5; d_gene: -; CDR3nt: TGTGCCAGCAGTTTATTGGGTCGGAGAAATCAGCCCCAGCATTTT; CDR3aa: CASSLLGRRNQPQHF
abundance: -; v_gene: TRBV11-2; j_gene: TRBJ1-1; d_gene: -; CDR3nt: TGTGCCAGCAGTCTCTCGGGGATAGGGAACACTGAAGCTTTCTTT; CDR3aa: CASSLSGIGNTEAFF
abundance: -; v_gene: TRBV6-5; j_gene: TRBJ2-1; d_gene: -; CDR3nt: TGTGCCAGCAGTCCGGACTGGAGCTCCTACAATGAGCAGTTCTTC; CDR3aa: CASSPDWSSYNEQFF
abundance: -; v_gene: TRBV28; j_gene: TRBJ1-4; d_gene: -; CDR3nt: TGTGCCAGCACCGGAAGGACAACTAATGAAAAACTGTTTTTT; CDR3aa: CASTGRTTNEKLFF
abundance: -; v_gene: TRBV7-9; j_gene: TRBJ1-1; d_gene: -; CDR3nt: TGTGCCAGCAGCTTCGCGGGGGTGGGGACTGAAGCTTTCTTT; CDR3aa: CASSFAGVGTEAFF
abundance: -; v_gene: TRBV6-5; j_gene: TRBJ1-1; d_gene: -; CDR3nt: TGTGCCAGCAAAGACAGGAGCCCCATGAACACTGAAGCTTTCTTT; CDR3aa: CASKDRSPMNTEAFF
abundance: once; v_gene: TRBV2; j_gene: TRBJ2-7; d_gene: -; CDR3nt: TGTGCCAGCAGTGCTGAGGAAAGCTACGAGCAGTACTTC; CDR3aa: CASSAEESYEQYF
abundance: -; v_gene: TRBV28; j_gene: TRBJ2-7; d_gene: TRBD1; CDR3nt: TGTGCCAGCAGTTTATTCTTGGGACAGGGGGCAGTCGAGCAGTACTTC; CDR3aa: CASSLFLGQGAVEQYF
abundance: -; v_gene: TRBV28; j_gene: TRBJ2-7; d_gene: TRBD1; CDR3nt: TGTGCCAGCAGCTCCCGGACAGGCCTCTACTACGAGCAGTACTTC; CDR3aa: CASSSRTGLYYEQYF
abundance: -; v_gene: TRBV7-9; j_gene: TRBJ2-6; d_gene: TRBD1; CDR3nt: TGTGCCAGCAGCTTGGGCCAGGGGGCCTCTGGGGCCAACGTCCTGACTTTC; CDR3aa: CASSLGQGASGANVLTF
abundance: -; v_gene: TRBV5-1; j_gene: TRBJ2-7; d_gene: TRBD1; CDR3nt: TGCGCCAGCAGCTTGGTCGGGACAGGGCACGACGAGCAGTACTTC; CDR3aa: CASSLVGTGHDEQYF
abundance: once; v_gene: TRBV30; j_gene: TRBJ2-3; d_gene: TRBD1; CDR3nt: TGTGCCTGGAGTATCCAGGGGGCTGTAGATACGCAGTATTTT; CDR3aa: CAWSIQGAVDTQYF
abundance: -; v_gene: TRBV6-5; j_gene: TRBJ1-2; d_gene: -; CDR3nt: TGTGCCAGCAGTGACGACCGAAATAGGGATGGCTACACCTTC; CDR3aa: CASSDDRNRDGYTF
abundance: -; v_gene: TRBV9; j_gene: TRBJ1-5; d_gene: -; CDR3nt: TGTGCCAGCAGCTCCCGACCCGATCAGCCCCAGCATTTT; CDR3aa: CASSSRPDQPQHF
abundance: -; v_gene: TRBV6-1; j_gene: TRBJ1-4; d_gene: -; CDR3nt: TGTGCCAGCAGTGAAGTACAGGGTAATGAAAAACTGTTTTTT; CDR3aa: CASSEVQGNEKLFF
abundance: once; v_gene: TRBV14; j_gene: TRBJ2-4; d_gene: TRBD2; CDR3nt: TGTGCCAGCAGCCAAGGACGCGGGGGAACCAAAAACATTCAGTACTTC; CDR3aa: CASSQGRGGTKNIQYF
abundance: -; v_gene: TRBV10-3; j_gene: TRBJ2-7; d_gene: TRBD1; CDR3nt: TGTGCCATCAGCGAATCCGACAGGGGTGAGCAGTACTTC; CDR3aa: CAISESDRGEQYF
abundance: once; v_gene: TRBV2; j_gene: TRBJ1-5; d_gene: -; CDR3nt: TGTGCCAGCAGTGAAAGGCGGGGAGCCAATAGCAATCAGCCCCAGCATTTT; CDR3aa: CASSERRGANSNQPQHF
abundance: -; v_gene: TRBV28; j_gene: TRBJ2-7; d_gene: -; CDR3nt: TGTGCCAGCAGTCCCCCGACCTATGGGGCTTTAGAGCAGTACTTC; CDR3aa: CASSPPTYGALEQYF
abundance: -; v_gene: TRBV11-2; j_gene: TRBJ2-6; d_gene: -; CDR3nt: TGTGCCAGCAGCGCCAACAGGGCGGCCGGGGCCAACGTCCTGACTTTC; CDR3aa: CASSANRAAGANVLTF
abundance: -; v_gene: TRBV4-2; j_gene: TRBJ2-7; d_gene: -; CDR3nt: TGTGCCAGCAGCCATCCCGACAGACCCTACGAGCAGTACTTC; CDR3aa: CASSHPDRPYEQYF
abundance: -; v_gene: TRBV28; j_gene: TRBJ2-7; d_gene: -; CDR3nt: TGTGCCAGCAGGGGACTGGGATACTACGAGCAGTACTTC; CDR3aa: CASRGLGYYEQYF
abundance: -; v_gene: TRBV2; j_gene: TRBJ1-1; d_gene: -; CDR3nt: TGTGCCAGCAGTGAAGCTGAGGGATCCACTGAAGCTTTCTTT; CDR3aa: CASSEAEGSTEAFF
abundance: -; v_gene: TRBV6-5; j_gene: TRBJ1-2; d_gene: -; CDR3nt: TGTGCCAGCAGCCTAGGGTCCTATGGCTACACCTTC; CDR3aa: CASSLGSYGYTF
abundance: -; v_gene: TRBV7-9; j_gene: TRBJ2-7; d_gene: -; CDR3nt: TGTGCCAGCAGTTTGGTCGGGACCCGGGTAGAGCAGCAGTACTTC; CDR3aa: CASSLVGTRVEQQYF
abundance: -; v_gene: TRBV7-9; j_gene: TRBJ2-1; d_gene: TRBD2; CDR3nt: TGTGCCAGCAGCTTAGATTTAACGGGGGGACCTAACTACAATGAGCAGTTCTTC; CDR3aa: CASSLDLTGGPNYNEQFF
abundance: once; v_gene: TRBV28; j_gene: TRBJ1-4; d_gene: -; CDR3nt: TGTGCCAGCAGTTCGAATCCAGGGGTAACTAATGAAAAACTGTTTTTT; CDR3aa: CASSSNPGVTNEKLFF
abundance: once; v_gene: TRBV20-1; j_gene: TRBJ1-2; d_gene: -; CDR3nt: TGCAGTGCTGAGCACAGGGTTGGCTACACCTTC; CDR3aa: CSAEHRVGYTF
abundance: -; v_gene: TRBV5-5; j_gene: TRBJ1-1; d_gene: TRBD1; CDR3nt: TGTGCCAGCAGCTCCGGACAGGGGGCACAGACTGAAGCTTTCTTT; CDR3aa: CASSSGQGAQTEAFF
abundance: -; v_gene: TRBV5-1; j_gene: TRBJ2-1; d_gene: TRBD2; CDR3nt: TGCGCCAGCAGCTTGGGGGTACGAGCGGGAGGGTTCAATGAGCAGTTCTTC; CDR3aa: CASSLGVRAGGFNEQFF